This T cell receptor (beta chain) was identified in a study of cytomegalovirus exposure and HLA in healthy donors. Trimming left V 4 bases short and J 0 bases short, with 10 bases between. The CDR3 contains 15 residues. Germline CDR1 is SGHRS and CDR2 is YFSETQ. This clone is a singleton in its sample. Primers: 60 Vbeta forward and 13 Jbeta reverse. Here immunoSEQ multiplex PCR was the method, and the copy in TCRdb shows in-frame clones only, minus some. The sample holds approximately 100,000 clones, about 83% seen once. This receptor was identified in a man aged 55 to 70 in good health and CMV-seropositive. The sequenced sample was PBMCs. The rearrangement uses TRBV5-1 and TRBJ2-2, with D possibly TRBD2 on 6 matching bases. This CDR3 reads CASSGRGANTGELFF. In DNA form, the CDR3 reads TGCGCCAGCAGCGGCCGCGGGGCGAACACCGGGGAGCTGTTTTTT.